This TCR beta chain originates from a study of shared clonotypes between healthy human individuals. General study points: Generation of non-shared clonotypes was less probable than generation of clonotypes shared by all four donors. Memory subsets generally showed smaller estimated richness than naive subsets did.

A deep-level run was used for the assay. Original methodology: ImmunoSEQ junction-only sequences lacked quality scores, so their filtering differed. The table came from immunoSEQ multiplex PCR; TCRdb's copy has only in-frame clones and leaves some out. Clone size and the V and J calls come from that table; the DNA yielded D and trimming. The table lists approximately 2.3 million clones, approximately 93% of them singletons. For this clone: As yet, its antigen is unknown.

Per germline, CDR1 SGHAT and CDR2 FQNNGV. With 5 bases removed from V and 5 bases from J, the gap between germline ends came to 21 bases. The CDR3 contains 17 residues. This sequence originates from a man between 18 and 29 years old in good health. Some clones in this sample may be carry-over from other donors' samples. Specimen: naive CD4+ T cells from PBMCs. Regarding subset: CD45RA+ positively selected. The J gene is TRBJ2-2, the V gene TRBV11-2, with a weak D call TRBD2 (6 bases). Here the CDR3 reads CASSATAGPTGTGELFF. In nucleotides, the CDR3 is TGTGCCAGCAGCGCCACTGCGGGACCGACCGGGACCGGGGAGCTGTTTTTT.